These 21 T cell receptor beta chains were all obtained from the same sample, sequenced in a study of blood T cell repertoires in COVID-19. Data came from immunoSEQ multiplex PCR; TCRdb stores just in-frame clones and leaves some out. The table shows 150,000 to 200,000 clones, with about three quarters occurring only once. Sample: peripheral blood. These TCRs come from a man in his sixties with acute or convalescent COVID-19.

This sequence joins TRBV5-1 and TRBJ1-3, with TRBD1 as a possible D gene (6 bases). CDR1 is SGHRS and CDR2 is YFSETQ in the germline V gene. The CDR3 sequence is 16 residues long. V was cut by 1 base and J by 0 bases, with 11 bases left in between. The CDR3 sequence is CASSLWGGDSGNTIYF. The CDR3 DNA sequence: TGCGCCAGCAGCTTGTGGGGGGGCGACTCTGGAAACACCATATATTTT.

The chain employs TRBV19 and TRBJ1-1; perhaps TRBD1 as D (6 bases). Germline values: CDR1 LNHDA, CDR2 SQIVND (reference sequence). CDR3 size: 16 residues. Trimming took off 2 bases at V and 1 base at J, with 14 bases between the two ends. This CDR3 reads CASSIMGASPNTEAFF. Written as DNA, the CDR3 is TGTGCCAGTAGTATAATGGGGGCCTCTCCGAACACTGAAGCTTTCTTT.

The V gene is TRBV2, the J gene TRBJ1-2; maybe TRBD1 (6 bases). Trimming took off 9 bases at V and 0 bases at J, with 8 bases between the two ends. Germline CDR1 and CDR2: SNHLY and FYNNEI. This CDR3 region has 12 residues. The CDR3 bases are TGTGCCAGTAGGACAGCTAACTATGGCTACACCTTC. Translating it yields CASRTANYGYTF.

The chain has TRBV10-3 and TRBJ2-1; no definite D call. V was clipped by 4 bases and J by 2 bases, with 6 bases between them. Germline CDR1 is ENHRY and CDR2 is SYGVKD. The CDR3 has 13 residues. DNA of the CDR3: TGTGCCATCAGTGCGGTTACCTACAATGAGCAGTTCTTC. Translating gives CAISAVTYNEQFF.

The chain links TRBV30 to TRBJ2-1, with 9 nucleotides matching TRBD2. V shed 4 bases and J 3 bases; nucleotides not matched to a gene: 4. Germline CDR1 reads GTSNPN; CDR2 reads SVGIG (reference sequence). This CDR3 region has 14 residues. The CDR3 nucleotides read TGTGCCTGGAACGCGGGGGGGAACTACAATGAGCAGTTCTTC. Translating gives CAWNAGGNYNEQFF.

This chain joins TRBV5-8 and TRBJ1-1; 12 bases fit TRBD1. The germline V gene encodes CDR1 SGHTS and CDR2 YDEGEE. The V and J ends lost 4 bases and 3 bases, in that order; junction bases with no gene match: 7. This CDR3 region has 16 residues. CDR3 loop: CASSPWDRGPYTEAFF. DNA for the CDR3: TGTGCCAGCAGCCCATGGGACAGGGGGCCCTACACTGAAGCTTTCTTT. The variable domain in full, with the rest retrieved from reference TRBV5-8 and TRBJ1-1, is EAGVTQSPTHLIKTRGQQATLRCSPISGHTSVYWYQQALGLGLQFLLWYDEGEERNRGNFPPRFSGRQFPNYSSELNVNALELEDSALYLCASSPWDRGPYTEAFFGQGTRLTVV.

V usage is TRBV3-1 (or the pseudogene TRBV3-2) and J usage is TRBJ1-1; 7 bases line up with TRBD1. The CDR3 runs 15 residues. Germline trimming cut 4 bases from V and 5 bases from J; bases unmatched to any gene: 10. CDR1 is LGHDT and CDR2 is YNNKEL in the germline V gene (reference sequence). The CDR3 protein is CASSRLGRGLTEAFF. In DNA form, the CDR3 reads TGTGCCAGCAGCCGCCTCGGGAGGGGGCTTACTGAAGCTTTCTTT.

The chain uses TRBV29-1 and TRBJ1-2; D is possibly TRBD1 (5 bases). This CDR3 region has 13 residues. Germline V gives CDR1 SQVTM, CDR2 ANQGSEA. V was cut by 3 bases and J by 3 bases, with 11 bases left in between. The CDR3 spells CSVDGQGHYGYTF. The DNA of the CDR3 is TGCAGCGTTGATGGTCAGGGCCACTATGGCTACACCTTC.

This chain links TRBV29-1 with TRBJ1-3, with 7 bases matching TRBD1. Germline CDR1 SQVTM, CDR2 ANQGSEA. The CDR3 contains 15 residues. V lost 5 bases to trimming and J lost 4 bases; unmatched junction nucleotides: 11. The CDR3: CSVTGQPLLGNTIYF. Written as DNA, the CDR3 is TGCAGCGTTACGGGACAGCCCTTACTCGGAAACACCATATATTTT.

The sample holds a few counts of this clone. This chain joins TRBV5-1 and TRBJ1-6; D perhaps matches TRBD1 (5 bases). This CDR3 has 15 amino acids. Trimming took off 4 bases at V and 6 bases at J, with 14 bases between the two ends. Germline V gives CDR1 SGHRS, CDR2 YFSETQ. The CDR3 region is CASSRVGTLNSPLHF. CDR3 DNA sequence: TGCGCCAGCAGCCGGGTGGGGACTCTTAATTCACCCCTCCACTTT.

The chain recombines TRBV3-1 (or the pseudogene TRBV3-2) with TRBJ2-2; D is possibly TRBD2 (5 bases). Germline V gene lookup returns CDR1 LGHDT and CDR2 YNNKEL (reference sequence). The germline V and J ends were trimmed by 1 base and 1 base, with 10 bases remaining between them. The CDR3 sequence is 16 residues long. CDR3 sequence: CASSQVIGKNTGELFF. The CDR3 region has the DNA TGTGCCAGCAGCCAAGTCATCGGGAAGAACACCGGGGAGCTGTTTTTT.

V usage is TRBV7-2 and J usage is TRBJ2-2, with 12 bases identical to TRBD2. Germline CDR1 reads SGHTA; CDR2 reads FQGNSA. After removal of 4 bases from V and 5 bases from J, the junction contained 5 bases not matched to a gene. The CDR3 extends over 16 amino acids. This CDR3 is CASSSRLAGVTGELFF. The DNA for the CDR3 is TGTGCCAGCAGCTCAAGACTAGCGGGGGTTACCGGGGAGCTGTTTTTT.

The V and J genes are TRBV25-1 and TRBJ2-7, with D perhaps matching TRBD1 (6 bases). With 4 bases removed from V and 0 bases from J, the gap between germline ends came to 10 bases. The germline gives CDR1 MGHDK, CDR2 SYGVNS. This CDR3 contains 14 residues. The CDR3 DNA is TGTGCCAGCAGTGCCAGGGGTTACTCCTACGAGCAGTACTTC. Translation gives CASSARGYSYEQYF.

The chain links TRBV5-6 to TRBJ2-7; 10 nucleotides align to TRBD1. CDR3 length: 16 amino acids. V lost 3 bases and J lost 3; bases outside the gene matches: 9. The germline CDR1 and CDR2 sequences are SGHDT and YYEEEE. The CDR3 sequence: CASSSDRDRGVYEQYF. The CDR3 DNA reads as TGTGCCAGCAGCTCCGACCGGGACAGGGGCGTCTACGAGCAGTACTTC.

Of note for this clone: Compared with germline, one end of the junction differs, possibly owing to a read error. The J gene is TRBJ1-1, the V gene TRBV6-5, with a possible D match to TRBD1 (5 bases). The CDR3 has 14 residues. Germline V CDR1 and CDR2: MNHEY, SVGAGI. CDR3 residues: CASTYGGEDTEAFF. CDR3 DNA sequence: TGTGCCAGCACTTACGGGGGGGAGGACACTGAAGCTTTCTTT.

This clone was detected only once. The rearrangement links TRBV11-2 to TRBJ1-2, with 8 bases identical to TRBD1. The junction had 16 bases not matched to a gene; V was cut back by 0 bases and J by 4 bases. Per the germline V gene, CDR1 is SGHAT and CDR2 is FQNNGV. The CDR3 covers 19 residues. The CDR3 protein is CASSLDQGATFSGRYGYTF. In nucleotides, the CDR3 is TGTGCCAGCAGCTTAGACCAGGGGGCGACGTTCTCAGGTCGCTATGGCTACACCTTC. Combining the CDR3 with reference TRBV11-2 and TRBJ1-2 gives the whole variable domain EAGVAQSPRYKIIEKRQSVAFWCNPISGHATLYWYQQILGQGPKLLIQFQNNGVVDDSQLPKDRFSAERLKGVDSTLKIQPAKLEDSAVYLCASSLDQGATFSGRYGYTFGSGTRLTVV.

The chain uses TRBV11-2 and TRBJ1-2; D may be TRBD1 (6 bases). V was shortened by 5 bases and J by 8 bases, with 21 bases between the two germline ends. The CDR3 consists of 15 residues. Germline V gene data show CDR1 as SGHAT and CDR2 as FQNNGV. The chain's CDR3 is CASSQDYAGDGGYTF. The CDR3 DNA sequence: TGTGCCAGCAGCCAAGACTATGCAGGGGATGGGGGCTACACCTTC.

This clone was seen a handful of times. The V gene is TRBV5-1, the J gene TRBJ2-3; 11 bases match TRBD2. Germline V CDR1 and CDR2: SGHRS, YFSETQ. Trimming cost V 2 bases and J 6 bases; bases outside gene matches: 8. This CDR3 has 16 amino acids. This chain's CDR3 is CASSFLAGGPADTQYF. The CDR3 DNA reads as TGCGCCAGCAGCTTCTTAGCGGGGGGGCCGGCGGATACGCAGTATTTT. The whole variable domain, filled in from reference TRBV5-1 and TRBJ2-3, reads KAGVTQTPRYLIKTRGQQVTLSCSPISGHRSVSWYQQTPGQGLQFLFEYFSETQRNKGNFPGRFSGRQFSNSRSEMNVSTLELGDSALYLCASSFLAGGPADTQYFGPGTRLTVL.

CDR3 loop: CASSKEEGEGAYNEQFF. CDR3 DNA: TGTGCCAGCAGCAAAGAAGAAGGCGAGGGTGCCTACAATGAGCAGTTCTTC. The chain couples TRBV21-1 to TRBJ2-1; the table assigns TRBD2, which was not confirmed against the DNA. TRBV21-1 is shown as a pseudogene. The CDR3 length is 17 residues.

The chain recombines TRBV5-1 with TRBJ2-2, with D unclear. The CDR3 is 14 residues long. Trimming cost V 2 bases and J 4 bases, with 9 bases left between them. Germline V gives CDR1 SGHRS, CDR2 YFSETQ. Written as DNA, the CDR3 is TGCGCCAGCAGCTTCGAGACAATCACCGGGGAGCTGTTTTTT. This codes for CASSFETITGELFF.

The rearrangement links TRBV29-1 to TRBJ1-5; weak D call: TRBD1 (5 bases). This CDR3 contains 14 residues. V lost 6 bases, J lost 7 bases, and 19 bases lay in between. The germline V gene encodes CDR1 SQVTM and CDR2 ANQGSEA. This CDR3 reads CSVGGVGVGQPQHF. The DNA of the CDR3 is TGCAGCGTGGGTGGGGTAGGGGTAGGACAGCCCCAGCATTTT. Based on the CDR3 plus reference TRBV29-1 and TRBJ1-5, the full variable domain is SAVISQKPSRDICQRGTSLTIQCQVDSQVTMMFWYRQQPGQSLTLIATANQGSEATYESGFVIDKFPISRPNLTFSTLTVSNMSPEDSSIYLCSVGGVGVGQPQHFGDGTRLSIL.